This TCR beta chain was identified during a study of shared clonotypes between healthy human individuals. Study-level points and caveats: Estimated clonotype richness was generally higher in naive than memory subsets.

About this clone: As yet, its antigen is unknown.

Sorted-subset replicate PCR reactions contained 200 to 250 ng DNA, corresponding to about 30,000 T cell genomes. The method was immunoSEQ multiplex PCR; TCRdb's version includes in-frame clones alone and lacks a portion of them. The table records 2.5 million or so clones, approximately 90% of them present only once. The CDR3 spans 14 residues. The germline V gene has CDR1 SGHRS and CDR2 YFSETQ. After removal of 3 bases from V and 4 bases from J, the junction contained 4 bases not matched to a gene. Specimen: naive CD4+ T cells sorted from blood. Regarding subset: CD45RA+ positively selected. The chain employs TRBV5-1 and TRBJ2-7; 10 bases agree with TRBD2. This receptor was obtained from a man younger than 35 in good health. The CDR3: CASSSTSGMYEQYF. The DNA for the CDR3 is TGCGCCAGCAGCTCTACTAGCGGGATGTACGAGCAGTACTTC.